This TCR beta chain emerged from a study of T cell changes during pregnancy in multiple sclerosis. Here immunoSEQ multiplex PCR was the method, and the copy in TCRdb shows in-frame clones only, minus some. This repertoire shows more than 60,000 clones, around 90% found once; its top ten account for roughly 0.85%. V lost 5 bases, J lost 9 bases, and 10 bases stayed unmatched. CDR1 and CDR2 (germline): SNHLY, FYNNEI. The CDR3 is 14 residues long. The clonotype was recovered from a female donor with multiple sclerosis, enrolled in a pregnancy study. This sample comprised peripheral blood, obtained before pregnancy. V usage is TRBV2 and J usage is TRBJ1-2, with 9 positions matching TRBD1. The CDR3 region is CASSNEGDRDRYTF. DNA for the CDR3: TGTGCCAGCAGTAACGAAGGGGACAGGGATCGCTACACCTTC. Together with reference TRBV2 and TRBJ1-2, the CDR3 gives the full variable domain: EPEVTQTPSHQVTQMGQEVILRCVPISNHLYFYWYRQILGQKVEFLVSFYNNEISEKSEIFDDQFSVERPDGSNFTLKIRSTKLEDSAMYFCASSNEGDRDRYTFGSGTRLTVV.